The source of this TCR beta chain is a study of blood T cell repertoires in COVID-19. Looking at the study overall: Sites across the United States, Italy and Spain contributed samples from acute and convalescent COVID-19. The analysed material was cDNA or gDNA that came from T cells, B-cell-depleted T cells, or PBMCs.

The CDR3 length is 13 residues. The germline gives CDR1 MRHNA, CDR2 SNTAGT. Trimming pared 6 bases from V and 4 bases from J, leaving 9 bases between. In the authors' workflow: Reference gene primer amplification gave nucleated cell count estimates. The table came from immunoSEQ multiplex PCR; TCRdb's copy has only in-frame clones and leaves some out. Clonal size and the V and J genes are those of that table, whereas D and trimming came from the DNA. The data show 110,000 to 150,000 clones, over 60% seen once. This sequence was found in a man older than 75 with acute or convalescent COVID-19. Input material: peripheral blood. V gene TRBV6-4 combines with J gene TRBJ2-2; D remains unclear. In DNA form, the CDR3 reads TGTGCCAGCAGCACTGATTTCACCGGGGAGCTGTTTTTT. Its translation: CASSTDFTGELFF.